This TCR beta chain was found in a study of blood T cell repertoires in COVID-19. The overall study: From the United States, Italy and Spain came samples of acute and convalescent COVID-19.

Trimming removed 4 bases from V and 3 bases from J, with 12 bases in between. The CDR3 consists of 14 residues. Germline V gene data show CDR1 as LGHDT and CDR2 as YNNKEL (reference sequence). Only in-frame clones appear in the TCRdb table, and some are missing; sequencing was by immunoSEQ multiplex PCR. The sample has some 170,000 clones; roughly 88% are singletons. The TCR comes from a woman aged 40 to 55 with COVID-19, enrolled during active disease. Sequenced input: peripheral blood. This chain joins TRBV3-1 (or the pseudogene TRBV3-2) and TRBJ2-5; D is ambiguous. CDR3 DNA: TGTGCCAGCAGCCCCCGTGGGCAGGAAGAGACCCAGTACTTC. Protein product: CASSPRGQEETQYF.